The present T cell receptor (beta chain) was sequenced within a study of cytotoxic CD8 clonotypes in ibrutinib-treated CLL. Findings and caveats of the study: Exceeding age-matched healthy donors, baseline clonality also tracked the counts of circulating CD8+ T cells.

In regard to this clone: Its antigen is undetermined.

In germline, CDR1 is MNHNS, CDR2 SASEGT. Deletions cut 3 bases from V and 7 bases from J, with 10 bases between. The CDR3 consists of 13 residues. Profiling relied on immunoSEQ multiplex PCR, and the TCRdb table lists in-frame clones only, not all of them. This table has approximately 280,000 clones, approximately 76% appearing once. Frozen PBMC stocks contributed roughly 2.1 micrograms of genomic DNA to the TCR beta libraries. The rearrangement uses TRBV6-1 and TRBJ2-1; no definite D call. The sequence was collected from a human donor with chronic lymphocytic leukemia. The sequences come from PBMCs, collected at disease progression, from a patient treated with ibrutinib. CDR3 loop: CASSEGFGNEQFF. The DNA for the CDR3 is TGTGCCAGCAGTGAGGGCTTTGGGAATGAGCAGTTCTTC.